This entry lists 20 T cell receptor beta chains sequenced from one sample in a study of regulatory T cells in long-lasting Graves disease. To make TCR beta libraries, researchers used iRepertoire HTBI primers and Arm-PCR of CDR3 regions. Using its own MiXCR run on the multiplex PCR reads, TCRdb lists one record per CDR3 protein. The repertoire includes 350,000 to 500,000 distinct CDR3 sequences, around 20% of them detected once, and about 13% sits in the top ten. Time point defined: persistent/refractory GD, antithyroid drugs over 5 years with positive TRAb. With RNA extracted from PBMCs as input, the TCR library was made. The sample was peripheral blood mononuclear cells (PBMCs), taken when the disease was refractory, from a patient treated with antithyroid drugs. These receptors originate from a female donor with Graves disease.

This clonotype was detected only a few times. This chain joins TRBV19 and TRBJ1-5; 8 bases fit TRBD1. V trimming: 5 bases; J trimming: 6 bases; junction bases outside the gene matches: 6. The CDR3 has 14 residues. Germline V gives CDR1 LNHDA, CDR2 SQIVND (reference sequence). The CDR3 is CASSLDRGSQPQHF. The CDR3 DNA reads TGTGCCAGTAGTCTCGACAGGGGATCTCAGCCCCAGCATTTT.

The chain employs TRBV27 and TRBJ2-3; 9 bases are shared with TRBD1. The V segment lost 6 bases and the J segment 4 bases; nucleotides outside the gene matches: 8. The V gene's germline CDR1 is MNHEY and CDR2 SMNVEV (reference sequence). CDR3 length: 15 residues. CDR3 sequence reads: CASRNPGQGADTQYF. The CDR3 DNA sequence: TGTGCCAGCAGGAACCCGGGACAGGGTGCAGATACGCAGTATTTT.

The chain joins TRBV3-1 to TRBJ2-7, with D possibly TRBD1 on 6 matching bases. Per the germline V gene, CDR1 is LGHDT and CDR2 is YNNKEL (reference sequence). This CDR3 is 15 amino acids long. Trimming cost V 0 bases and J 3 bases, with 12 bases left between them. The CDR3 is CASSQDPDRIYEQYF. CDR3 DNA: TGTGCCAGCAGCCAAGACCCGGACAGAATCTACGAGCAGTACTTC.

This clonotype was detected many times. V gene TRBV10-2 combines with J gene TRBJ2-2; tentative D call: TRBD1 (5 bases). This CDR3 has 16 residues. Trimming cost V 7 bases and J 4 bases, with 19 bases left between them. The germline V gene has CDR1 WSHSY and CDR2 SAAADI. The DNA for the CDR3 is TGCGCCAGCACCGAGTCAAGGGTAGGGGCCACCGGGGAGCTGTTTTTT. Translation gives CASTESRVGATGELFF.

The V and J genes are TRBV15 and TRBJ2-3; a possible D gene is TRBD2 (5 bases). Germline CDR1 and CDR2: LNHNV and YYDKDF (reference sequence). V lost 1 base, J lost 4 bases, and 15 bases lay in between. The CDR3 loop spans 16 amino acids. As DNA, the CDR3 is TGTGCCACCAGCAGAGGGGGTAGATTGCGGGCAGATACGCAGTATTTT. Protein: CATSRGGRLRADTQYF. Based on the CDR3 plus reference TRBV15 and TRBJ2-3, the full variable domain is DAMVIQNPRYQVTQFGKPVTLSCSQTLNHNVMYWYQQKSSQAPKLLFHYYDKDFNNEADTPDNFQSRRPNTSFCFLDIRSPGLGDTAMYLCATSRGGRLRADTQYFGPGTRLTVL.

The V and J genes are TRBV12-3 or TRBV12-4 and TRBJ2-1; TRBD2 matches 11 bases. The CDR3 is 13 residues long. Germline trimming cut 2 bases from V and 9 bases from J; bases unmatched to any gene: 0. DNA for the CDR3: TGTGCCAGCAGTTTAACTAGCGGGAGTGAGCAGTTCTTC. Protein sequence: CASSLTSGSEQFF.

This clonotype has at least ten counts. CDR3 in DNA: TGTGCCAGCAGTTTAGCTAGCGGCCCACTCGAGCAGTACTTC. Protein product: CASSLASGPLEQYF. V usage is TRBV27 and J usage is TRBJ2-7, with TRBD2 identical over 7 bases. The CDR3 is 14 amino acids. Trimming at V came to 2 bases and at J to 6 bases, leaving 7 bases not matched to a gene. Germline V lookup: CDR1 MNHEY, CDR2 SMNVEV (reference sequence).

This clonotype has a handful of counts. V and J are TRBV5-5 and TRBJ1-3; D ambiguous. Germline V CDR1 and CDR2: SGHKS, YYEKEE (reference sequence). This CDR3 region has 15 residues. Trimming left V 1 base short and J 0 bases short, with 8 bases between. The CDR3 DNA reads TGTGCCAGCAGCTTGACACCGAGCTCTGGAAACACCATATATTTT. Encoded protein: CASSLTPSSGNTIYF.

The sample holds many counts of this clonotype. CDR3 loop: CASSSRGSYEQYF. The CDR3 DNA follows: TGTGCCAGCAGCTCGAGGGGATCCTACGAGCAGTACTTC. The chain joins TRBV7-9 to TRBJ2-7; D is perhaps TRBD1 or TRBD2 (5 bases each). Germline CDR1 SEHNR, CDR2 FQNEAQ (reference sequence). V was trimmed by 4 bases and J by 1 base, leaving 8 bases between them. The CDR3 is 13 amino acids.

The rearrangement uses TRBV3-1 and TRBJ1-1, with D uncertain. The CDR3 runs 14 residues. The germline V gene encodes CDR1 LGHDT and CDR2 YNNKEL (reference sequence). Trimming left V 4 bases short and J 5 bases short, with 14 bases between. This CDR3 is CASSPLVSGTEAFF. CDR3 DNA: TGTGCCAGCAGCCCCCTGGTAAGCGGAACTGAAGCTTTCTTT. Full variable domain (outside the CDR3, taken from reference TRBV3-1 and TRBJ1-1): DTAVSQTPKYLVTQMGNDKSIKCEQNLGHDTMYWYKQDSKKFLKIMFSYNNKELIINETVPNRFSPKSPDKAHLNLHINSLELGDSAVYFCASSPLVSGTEAFFGQGTRLTVV.

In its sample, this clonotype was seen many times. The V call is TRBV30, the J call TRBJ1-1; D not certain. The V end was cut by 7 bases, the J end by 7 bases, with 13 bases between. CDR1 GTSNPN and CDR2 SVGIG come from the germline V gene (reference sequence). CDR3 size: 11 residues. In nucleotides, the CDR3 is TGTGCCTCTGAGGATACGGGTGAAGCTTTCTTT. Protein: CASEDTGEAFF.

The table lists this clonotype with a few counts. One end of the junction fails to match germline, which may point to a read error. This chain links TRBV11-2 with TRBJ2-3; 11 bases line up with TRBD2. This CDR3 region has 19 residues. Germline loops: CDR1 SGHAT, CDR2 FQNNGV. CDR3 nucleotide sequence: TGTGCCGGCAGCTCCCCGAAAATTTTGACTAGCGGGACCACAGATACGCAGTATTTT. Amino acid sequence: CAGSSPKILTSGTTDTQYF.

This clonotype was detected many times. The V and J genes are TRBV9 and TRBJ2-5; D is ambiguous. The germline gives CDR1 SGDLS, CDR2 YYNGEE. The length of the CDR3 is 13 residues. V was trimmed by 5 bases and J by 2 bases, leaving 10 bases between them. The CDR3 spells CASSVGGQETQYF. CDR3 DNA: TGTGCCAGCAGTGTGGGCGGTCAAGAGACCCAGTACTTC.

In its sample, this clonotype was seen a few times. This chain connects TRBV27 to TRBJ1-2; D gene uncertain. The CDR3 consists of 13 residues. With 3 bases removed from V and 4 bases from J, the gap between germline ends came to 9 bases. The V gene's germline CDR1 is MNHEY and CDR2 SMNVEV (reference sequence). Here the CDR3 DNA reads TGTGCCAGCAGTTTCGGAGTTGGCTATGGCTACACCTTC. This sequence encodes CASSFGVGYGYTF.

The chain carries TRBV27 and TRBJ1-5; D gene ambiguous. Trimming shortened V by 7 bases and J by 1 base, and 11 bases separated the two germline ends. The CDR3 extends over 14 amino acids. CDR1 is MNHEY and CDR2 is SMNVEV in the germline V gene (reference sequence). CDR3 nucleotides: TGTGCCAGCACGAATATCGGGAGCAATCAGCCCCAGCATTTT. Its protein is CASTNIGSNQPQHF.

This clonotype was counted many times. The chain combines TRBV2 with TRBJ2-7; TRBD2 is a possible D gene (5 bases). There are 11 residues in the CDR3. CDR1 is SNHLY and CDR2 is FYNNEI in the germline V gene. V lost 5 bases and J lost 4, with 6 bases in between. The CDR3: CASSSGYEQYF. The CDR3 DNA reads TGTGCCAGCAGTAGCGGATACGAGCAGTACTTC.

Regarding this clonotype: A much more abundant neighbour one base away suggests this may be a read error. The CDR3 DNA reads TGTGCCACCAGCAGGATCACACTAGGGGAGACCCAGTACTTC. This gives the protein CATSRITLGETQYF. The gene calls are TRBV15 and TRBJ2-5, with D possibly matching TRBD2 (5 bases). The germline CDR1 and CDR2 sequences are LNHNV and YYDKDF (reference sequence). V lost 3 bases to trimming and J lost 5 bases, with 13 bases between them. The CDR3 is 14 residues long. Full variable domain (outside the CDR3, taken from reference TRBV15 and TRBJ2-5): DAMVIQNPRYQVTQFGKPVTLSCSQTLNHNVMYWYQQKSSQAPKLLFHYYDKDFNNEADTPDNFQSRRPNTSFCFLDIRSPGLGDTAMYLCATSRITLGETQYFGPGTRLLVL.

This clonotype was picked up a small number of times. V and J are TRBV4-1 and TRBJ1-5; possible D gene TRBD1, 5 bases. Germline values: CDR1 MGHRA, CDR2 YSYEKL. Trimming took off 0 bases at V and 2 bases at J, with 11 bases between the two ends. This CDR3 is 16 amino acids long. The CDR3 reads CASSQDRGGGNQPQHF. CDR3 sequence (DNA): TGCGCCAGCAGCCAAGATCGTGGAGGGGGCAATCAGCCCCAGCATTTT.

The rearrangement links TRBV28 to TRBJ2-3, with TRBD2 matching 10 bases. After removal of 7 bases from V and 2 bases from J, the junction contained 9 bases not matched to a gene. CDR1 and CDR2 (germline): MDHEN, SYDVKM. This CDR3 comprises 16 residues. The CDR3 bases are TGTGCCAGCATCTCACTAGCGGGAACCCCCACAGATACGCAGTATTTT. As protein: CASISLAGTPTDTQYF.

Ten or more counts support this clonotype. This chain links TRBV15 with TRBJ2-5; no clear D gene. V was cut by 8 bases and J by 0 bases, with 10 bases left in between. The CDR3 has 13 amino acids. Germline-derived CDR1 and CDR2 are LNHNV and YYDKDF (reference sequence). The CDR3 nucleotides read TGTGCCACCTCTCCGACGTACCAAGAGACCCAGTACTTC. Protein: CATSPTYQETQYF.